The rows below give T cell receptor beta chains drawn from one sample of a study of chemoradiotherapy in HPV16-positive cancers. Assay used: immunoSEQ multiplex PCR; TCRdb lists only in-frame clones, some missing. This table has some 70,000 clones, 88% appearing once. The source was blood, collected from a patient who underwent chemoradiotherapy. These receptors were obtained from a human donor with HPV-associated anogenital cancer. CDR3s leave out the opening cysteine and the closing phenylalanine or tryptophan. Where a row states a size, it is once, few, many or the class of an expanded clone; other rows omit it.

V	length	J	size	CDR3
TRBV5-1	16	TRBJ2-7	once	ASSNHLRTQLPPYEQY
TRBV29-1	15	TRBJ2-7	.	SVEVQAGQGNPYEQY
TRBV5-8	12	TRBJ2-7	.	ASSLTLASYEQY
TRBV6-1	13	TRBJ1-2	.	ASSARDRNNYGYT
TRBV27	10	TRBJ1-4	.	ASSPEGEKLF
TRBV14	12	TRBJ1-3	.	ASSQAGSGNTIY
TRBV9	12	TRBJ1-2	.	ASSVEGANYGYT
TRBV7-9	13	TRBJ2-7	.	ASSLRGISSYEQY
TRBV18	11	TRBJ2-1	.	ASSDRDLNEQF
TRBV6-5	12	TRBJ1-5	many	ASSLSGLNQPQH
TRBV14	14	TRBJ2-4	.	ASSHSGTGIQNIQY
TRBV7-8	15	TRBJ1-5	.	ASSSKQGSASNQPQH
TRBV15	13	TRBJ1-1	few	ATSRDPGLNTEAF
TRBV7-3	13	TRBJ1-6	few	ASSRSSSYNSPLH
TRBV6-5	10	TRBJ1-3	.	ASRGQGNTIY
TRBV2	9	TRBJ2-5	.	ASSEEGERY
TRBV23-1	13	TRBJ1-2	.	ASSQSRDRKNGYT
TRBV7-9	13	TRBJ2-5	.	ASSGGKDRVETQY
TRBV7-9	14	TRBJ1-4	.	ASSLRGSTANEKLF
TRBV7-2	17	TRBJ2-6	.	ASSHRYYSAGSGANVLT
TRBV19	11	TRBJ1-1	few	ASSLRDLTEAF
TRBV29-1	11	TRBJ1-3	.	SATGGAGNTIY
TRBV19	12	TRBJ2-1	few	ASVRDSSYNEQF
TRBV5-6	13	TRBJ2-7	.	ASSTTSGSYYEQY
TRBV6-6	14	TRBJ1-6	few	ASSLSPVDFSPPLH
TRBV10-3	14	TRBJ2-7	.	AISVARDRLSYEQY
TRBV11-2	11	TRBJ1-2	.	ASTQTGGYGYT
TRBV28	12	TRBJ2-7	.	ASSLLESSYEQY
TRBV20-1	9	.	.	SAADSYEQY
TRBV7-9	11	TRBJ2-1	.	ASSHRSYNEQF
TRBV19	13	TRBJ1-5	few	ASSKNRGVGQPQH
TRBV29-1	14	TRBJ2-1	.	SVEMGQANSYNEQF
TRBV6-5	10	TRBJ2-3	.	ATWGGTDTQY
TRBV5-1	10	TRBJ2-5	.	ASSLRPETQY
TRBV11-2	15	TRBJ1-3	.	ASSLVSGGRSGNTIY
TRBV28	13	TRBJ1-5	.	ASRGVTGVPQPQH
TRBV2	14	TRBJ2-7	.	ASSLGTGTVIYEQY
TRBV7-2	12	TRBJ2-3	.	ASSGTQATDTQY
TRBV7-2	15	TRBJ2-1	.	ASSLVSGRGVYNEQF
TRBV2	13	TRBJ1-2	.	ASSALLQGRRGYT
TRBV6-1	13	TRBJ1-3	.	ASKVTGESGNTIY
TRBV27	11	TRBJ1-2	.	ASTTNVNYGYT